What follows is one TCR beta chain and its context. Its antigen is undetermined. One end of the junction fails to match germline, which may point to a read error. The data stem from a study of cytomegalovirus exposure and HLA in healthy donors. Study conclusions and caveats: Many donors shared some public TCRs, even though most TCR sequences were rare. Altogether, more than 150 TCR beta chains were recorded as cytomegalovirus-associated. In a later analysis, first-cohort TCR clusters were found to tend to co-occur in the approximately 120 validation repertoires.

CDR3 size: 13 residues. The germline CDR1 and CDR2 sequences are ENHRY and SYGVKD. Assay used: immunoSEQ multiplex PCR; TCRdb lists only in-frame clones, some missing. Among over 85,000 clones listed, 84% were seen once. The chain combines TRBV10-3 with TRBJ2-7; D gene unclear. The sample was PBMCs. This TCR was recovered from a woman aged 18-30 years in good health and CMV-seropositive. CDR3 residues: CASSSPGGYEQYF. The DNA of the CDR3 is TGTGCCAGCAGTTCCCCAGGTGGCTACGAGCAGTACTTC.